What follows are 20 T cell receptor beta chains derived from one specimen sequenced in a study of Graves' ophthalmopathy and Graves' hyperthyroidism. As the template, RNA transcripts were used to amplify TCR beta CDR3 regions. In the first round, RT-PCR was carried out with HTBI primers, and a multiplex PCR formed the second round. MiXCR, applied by TCRdb to the multiplex PCR reads, yields one record per CDR3 protein. The sample consists of about 740,000 distinct CDR3 sequences, around 40% of them appearing once. Source material: peripheral blood. These receptors originate from an adult man with Graves' ophthalmopathy.

This clonotype was seen a handful of times. This chain uses TRBV12-3 or TRBV12-4 with TRBJ1-5; possible D gene TRBD1, 5 bases. This CDR3 has 17 residues. Deletions cut 1 base from V and 0 bases from J, with 13 bases between. The CDR3 nucleotides are TGTGCCAGCAGTTTAGTGAGGGACCGGTATAGCAATCAGCCCCAGCATTTT. It yields the protein CASSLVRDRYSNQPQHF.

This clonotype came up once. This sequence joins TRBV7-2 and TRBJ2-5; TRBD2 agrees at 7 bases. The CDR3 runs 17 residues. J was trimmed by 1 base and V by 4 bases; bases with no gene match: 12. Germline V lookup: CDR1 SGHTA, CDR2 FQGNSA. The CDR3 sequence: CASSSGLLSGGQETQYF. Written as DNA, the CDR3 is TGTGCCAGCAGCTCAGGGCTCTTATCGGGGGGCCAAGAGACCCAGTACTTC.

As to this clonotype: A much larger clone lies one base from this, so it may be a read error. The chain's CDR3 is CASSLEGGLPLHF. CDR3 coding DNA: TGTGCCAGCAGCTTAGAAGGCGGATTGCCCCTCCACTTT. The chain couples TRBV7-9 to TRBJ1-6; unclear D gene. The CDR3 covers 13 residues. Trimming stripped 1 base from V and 13 bases from J, with 11 bases between. CDR1 and CDR2 from the germline V gene are SEHNR and FQNEAQ (reference sequence).

V and J are TRBV25-1 and TRBJ2-7; D gene unclear. Germline V gene sequence: CDR1 MGHDK, CDR2 SYGVNS. Between the trimmed V and J ends, which lost 6 bases and 2 bases, there was a span of 17 bases. This CDR3 is built from 15 residues. CDR3 amino acids: CASSFYSMETYEQYF. The CDR3 DNA follows: TGTGCCAGCAGCTTTTATTCAATGGAGACCTACGAGCAGTACTTC.

Of note for this clonotype: The conserved phenylalanine or tryptophan normally closing the CDR3 is absent here, so this likely arose from a read error. The limits of the CDR3 on the DNA are not certain, so only TCRdb's listed CDR3 is given. V and J are TRBV7-9 and TRBJ2-6; the DNA was not used to check the table's D call, TRBD1. A total of 9 residues make up the CDR3, ends included. Germline-derived CDR1 and CDR2 are SEHNR and FQNEAQ (reference sequence). The CDR3 here is CASSTDPGR.

The chain employs TRBV6-4 and TRBJ2-5; 8 bases are a match to TRBD1. V trimming: 6 bases; J trimming: 0 bases; junction bases outside the gene matches: 12. The CDR3 totals 17 residues. Looked up from germline, CDR1 is MRHNA and CDR2 is SNTAGT. The CDR3 region is CASSPRTGTLYQETQYF. The CDR3 coding sequence is TGTGCCAGCAGCCCGAGGACAGGGACCCTATACCAAGAGACCCAGTACTTC.

Details on this clonotype: At one of its ends the junction is not consistent with the germline gene, which may arise from a read error. The genes are TRBV19 and TRBJ1-5; D gene ambiguous. This CDR3 is built from 12 residues. Per germline, CDR1 LNHDA and CDR2 SQIVND (reference sequence). The CDR3 DNA is TGTGTCAGTAGGGTCGGAAATCAGCCCCAGCATTTT. Its protein product is CVSRVGNQPQHF.

The rearrangement joins TRBV20-1 to TRBJ2-5, with 8 bases aligning to TRBD1. In germline, CDR1 is DFQATT, CDR2 SNEGSKA (reference sequence). The junction had 5 bases not matched to a gene; V was cut back by 0 bases and J by 11 bases. This CDR3 has 12 residues. CDR3: CSARDRTGTQYF. The DNA for the CDR3 is TGCAGTGCTAGAGATCGGACAGGGACTCAGTACTTC.

The chain has TRBV14 and TRBJ2-5; 8 nucleotides align to TRBD2. CDR1 and CDR2 (germline): SGHDN, FVKESK. J gave up 2 bases and V 0 bases, and 11 bases lay outside the gene matches. This CDR3 spans 18 amino acids. CDR3 protein: CASSQDWAAAGVQETQYF. The CDR3 nucleotides read TGTGCCAGCAGCCAAGATTGGGCCGCAGCGGGAGTACAAGAGACCCAGTACTTC. Full variable domain (remainder filled in from reference TRBV14 and TRBJ2-5): EAGVTQFPSHSVIEKGQTVTLRCDPISGHDNLYWYRRVMGKEIKFLLHFVKESKQDESGMPNNRFLAERTGGTYSTLKVQPAELEDSGVYFCASSQDWAAAGVQETQYFGPGTRLLVL.

This clonotype was recorded at least ten times. V usage is TRBV15 and J usage is TRBJ1-3, with 7 bases matching TRBD1. Germline V gives CDR1 LNHNV, CDR2 YYDKDF (reference sequence). The CDR3 length is 18 residues. After removal of 0 bases from V and 3 bases from J, the junction contained 11 bases not matched to a gene. Here the CDR3 reads CATSRDWRGGGSGNTIYF. As DNA, the CDR3 is TGTGCCACCAGCAGAGATTGGCGTGGAGGGGGCAGTGGAAACACCATATATTTT.

This chain uses TRBV19 with TRBJ2-2; TRBD1 aligns across 7 bases. V was pared by 7 bases and J by 6 bases, with 5 bases of the junction left unmatched. Germline values: CDR1 LNHDA, CDR2 SQIVND (reference sequence). The CDR3 is made up of 13 amino acids. DNA of the CDR3: TGTGCCAGTACCGACGACAGGGCCGGGGAGCTGTTTTTT. Amino acid sequence: CASTDDRAGELFF.

The V and J genes are TRBV20-1 and TRBJ1-5; TRBD1 might be the D (5 bases). V was cut by 6 bases and J by 1 base, with 22 bases left in between. CDR1 and CDR2 (germline): DFQATT, SNEGSKA (reference sequence). This CDR3 is 17 amino acids long. The CDR3 here is CSAPLSGVRSSNQPQHF. CDR3 bases: TGCAGTGCCCCCCTTTCGGGGGTACGGTCAAGCAATCAGCCCCAGCATTTT.

There are a few counts of this clonotype. The chain carries TRBV5-4 and TRBJ1-2, with a tentative D call TRBD1 (5 bases). Germline CDR1 SGHNT, CDR2 YYREEE (reference sequence). The V end lost 7 bases, the J end lost 4 bases, and 11 bases lay between the germline ends. The CDR3 spans 12 residues. The CDR3 DNA is TGTGCCAGCGGGGGGGTAAGCTATGGCTACACCTTC. Translation gives CASGGVSYGYTF. The whole variable domain, filled in from reference TRBV5-4 and TRBJ1-2, reads ETGVTQSPTHLIKTRGQQVTLRCSSQSGHNTVSWYQQALGQGPQFIFQYYREEENGRGNFPPRFSGLQFPNYSSELNVNALELDDSALYLCASGGVSYGYTFGSGTRLTVV.

The chain has TRBV20-1 and TRBJ2-5; D is uncertain. CDR3 length: 13 residues. Germline-derived CDR1 and CDR2 are DFQATT and SNEGSKA (reference sequence). Trimming removed 2 bases at V and 2 bases at J, with 9 bases between. The CDR3 DNA reads as TGCAGTGCTAGATGGGGTCTACAAGAGACCCAGTACTTC. It yields the protein CSARWGLQETQYF.

The chain combines TRBV6-6 with TRBJ1-3, with a weak D call TRBD1 (6 bases). The CDR3 loop spans 15 amino acids. V gave up 6 bases and J gave up 0 bases, with 12 bases separating them. Germline V lookup: CDR1 MNHNY, CDR2 SVGAGI (reference sequence). CDR3 region: CASRPGQHSGNTIYF. In nucleotides, the CDR3 is TGTGCCAGCAGACCCGGACAGCACTCTGGAAACACCATATATTTT.

As to this clonotype: Compared with germline, one end of the junction differs, possibly owing to a read error. The rearrangement links TRBV5-1 to TRBJ2-7; perhaps TRBD1 as D (6 bases). This CDR3 is built from 17 residues. Germline V gene data show CDR1 as SGHRS and CDR2 as YFSETQ. CDR3 region: CASSLRNTGWETYEQYF. The CDR3 bases are TGTGCCAGCAGTTTACGAAATACAGGGTGGGAAACTTACGAGCAGTACTTC.

The chain links TRBV15 to TRBJ2-5; a weak D match, TRBD1 (6 bases). Germline-derived CDR1 and CDR2 are LNHNV and YYDKDF (reference sequence). Trimming left V 3 bases short and J 5 bases short, with 13 bases between. This CDR3 is 14 amino acids long. CDR3 loop: CATSSSQGTETQYF. In DNA form, the CDR3 reads TGTGCCACCAGCAGCTCACAGGGCACGGAGACCCAGTACTTC.

The J gene is TRBJ2-5, the V gene TRBV7-9, with D possibly being TRBD1 (5 bases). Germline V gene lookup returns CDR1 SEHNR and CDR2 FQNEAQ (reference sequence). The CDR3 has 15 residues. V was shortened by 5 bases and J by 9 bases, with 22 bases between the two germline ends. The CDR3 DNA reads as TGTGCCAGCAGCCTTGGGGCCCTTAGCAATCAGCCCCAGTACTTC. Its translation: CASSLGALSNQPQYF.

This clonotype was observed at least ten times. The chain uses TRBV7-9 and TRBJ1-1; no clear D. V lost 5 bases, J lost 8 bases, and 12 bases lay in between. The CDR3 runs to 12 residues. CDR1 is SEHNR, CDR2 FQNEAQ, per germline (reference sequence). CDR3: CASSNLGGEAFF. DNA of the CDR3: TGTGCCAGCAGCAACCTAGGCGGAGAAGCTTTCTTT.

This chain connects TRBV10-2 to TRBJ2-7; 7 bases are shared with TRBD1. Germline CDR1 reads WSHSY; CDR2 reads SAAADI. The CDR3 is 14 amino acids. Losses at the gene ends were 6 bases for V and 0 bases for J; bases not matched to a gene: 5. This CDR3 is CASRKGQNSYEQYF. The CDR3 region has the DNA TGCGCCAGCAGGAAGGGACAGAACTCCTACGAGCAGTACTTC.